This T cell receptor (beta chain) was obtained from a study of blood T cell repertoires in COVID-19. Trimming removed 6 bases from V and 4 bases from J; junction bases left unmatched: 6. The CDR3 consists of 15 residues. Germline V gene lookup returns CDR1 MNHEY and CDR2 SVGAGI. Libraries were prepared by immunoSEQ multiplex PCR; TCRdb keeps only in-frame clonotypes and omits some of them. Of 250,000 to 300,000 clones in the sample, under 90% were seen once. The rearrangement joins TRBV6-5 to TRBJ2-3, with TRBD2 identical over 11 bases. The receptor comes from a man aged 25-45 years with acute COVID-19. The source material was PBMCs or T cells enriched from blood (not recorded which). CDR3 coding DNA: TGTGCCAGCAGCAGGGTAGCGGGGGGGGCAGATACGCAGTATTTT. Translated: CASSRVAGGADTQYF.